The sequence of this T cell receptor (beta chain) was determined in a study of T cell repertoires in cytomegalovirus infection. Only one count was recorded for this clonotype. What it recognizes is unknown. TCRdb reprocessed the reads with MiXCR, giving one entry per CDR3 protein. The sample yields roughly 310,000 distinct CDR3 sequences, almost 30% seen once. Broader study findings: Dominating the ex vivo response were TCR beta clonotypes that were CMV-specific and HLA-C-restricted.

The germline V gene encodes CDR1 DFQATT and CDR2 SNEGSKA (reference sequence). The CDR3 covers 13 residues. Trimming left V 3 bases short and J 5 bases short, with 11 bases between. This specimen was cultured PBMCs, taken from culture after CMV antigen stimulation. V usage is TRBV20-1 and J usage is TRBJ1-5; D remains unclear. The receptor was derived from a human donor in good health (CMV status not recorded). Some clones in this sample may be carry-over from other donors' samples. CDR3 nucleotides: TGCAGTGCTAGGGGTCCGGGAGATCAGCCCCAGCATTTT. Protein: CSARGPGDQPQHF.